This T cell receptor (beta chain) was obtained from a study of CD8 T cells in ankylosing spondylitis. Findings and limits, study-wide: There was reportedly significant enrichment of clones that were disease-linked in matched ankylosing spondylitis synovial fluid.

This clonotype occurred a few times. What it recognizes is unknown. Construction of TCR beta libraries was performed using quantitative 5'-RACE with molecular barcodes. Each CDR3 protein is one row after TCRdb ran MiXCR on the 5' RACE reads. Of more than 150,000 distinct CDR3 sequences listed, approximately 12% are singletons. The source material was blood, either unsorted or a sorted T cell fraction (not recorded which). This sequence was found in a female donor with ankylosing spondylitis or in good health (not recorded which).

CDR3 nucleotide sequence: TGTGCCAGCAGCTTAAGACGGACTCGAGACTCACCCCTCCACTTT. It translates to CASSLRRTRDSPLHF. The chain is built from TRBV7-2 and TRBJ1-6, with D unclear. This CDR3 spans 15 amino acids. Trimming took 2 bases from V and 10 from J, leaving 15 bases between them. Per germline, CDR1 SGHTA and CDR2 FQGNSA.